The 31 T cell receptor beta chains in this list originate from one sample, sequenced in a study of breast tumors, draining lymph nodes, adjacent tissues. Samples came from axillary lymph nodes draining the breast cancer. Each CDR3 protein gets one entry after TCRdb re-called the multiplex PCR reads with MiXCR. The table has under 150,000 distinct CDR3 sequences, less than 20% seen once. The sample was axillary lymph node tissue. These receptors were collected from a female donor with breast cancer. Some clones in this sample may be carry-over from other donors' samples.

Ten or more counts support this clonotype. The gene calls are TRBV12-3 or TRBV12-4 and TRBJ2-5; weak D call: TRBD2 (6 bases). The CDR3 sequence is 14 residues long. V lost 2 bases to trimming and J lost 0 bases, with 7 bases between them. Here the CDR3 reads CASSLTSYQETQYF. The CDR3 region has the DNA TGTGCCAGCAGTTTAACTAGCTACCAAGAGACCCAGTACTTC.

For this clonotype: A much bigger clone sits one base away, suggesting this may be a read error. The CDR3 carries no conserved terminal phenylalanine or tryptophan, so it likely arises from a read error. The CDR3 loop is CASRSSGTNTGELFL. CDR3 DNA sequence: TGTGCCAGCAGATCTAGCGGGACGAACACCGGGGAGCTGTTTCTT. The V call is TRBV25-1, the J call TRBJ2-2, with 9 bases that match TRBD2. Trimming cost V 6 bases and J 0 bases; bases outside gene matches: 2. Per germline, CDR1 MGHDK and CDR2 SYGVNS. This CDR3 is built from 15 residues.

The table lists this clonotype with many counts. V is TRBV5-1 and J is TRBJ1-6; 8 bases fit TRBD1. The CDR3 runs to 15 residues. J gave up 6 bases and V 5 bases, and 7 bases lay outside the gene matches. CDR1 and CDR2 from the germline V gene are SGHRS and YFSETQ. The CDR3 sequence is CASRHQGAANSPLHF. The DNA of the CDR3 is TGCGCCAGCAGGCATCAGGGGGCGGCTAATTCACCCCTCCACTTT.

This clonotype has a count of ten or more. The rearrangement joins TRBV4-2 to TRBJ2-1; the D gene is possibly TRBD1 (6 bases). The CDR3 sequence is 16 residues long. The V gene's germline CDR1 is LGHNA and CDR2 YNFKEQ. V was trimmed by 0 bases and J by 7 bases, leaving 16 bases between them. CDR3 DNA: TGTGCCAGCAGCCAAGAAGACGCCCACCAGGGGAATGAGCAGTTCTTC. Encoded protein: CASSQEDAHQGNEQFF.

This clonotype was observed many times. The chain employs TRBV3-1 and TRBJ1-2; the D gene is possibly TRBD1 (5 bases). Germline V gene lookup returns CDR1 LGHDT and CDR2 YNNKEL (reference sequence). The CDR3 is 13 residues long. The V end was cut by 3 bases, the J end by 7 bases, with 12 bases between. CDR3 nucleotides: TGTGCCAGCAGCCATAGACAGAGTGCTGGCTACACCTTC. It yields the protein CASSHRQSAGYTF. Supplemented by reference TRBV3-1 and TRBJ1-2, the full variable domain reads DTAVSQTPKYLVTQMGNDKSIKCEQNLGHDTMYWYKQDSKKFLKIMFSYNNKELIINETVPNRFSPKSPDKAHLNLHINSLELGDSAVYFCASSHRQSAGYTFGSGTRLTVV.

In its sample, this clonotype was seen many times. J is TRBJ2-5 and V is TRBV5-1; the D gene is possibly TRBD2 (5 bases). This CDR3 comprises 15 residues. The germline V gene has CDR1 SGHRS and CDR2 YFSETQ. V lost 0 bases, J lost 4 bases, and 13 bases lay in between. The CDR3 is CASSLESGSGETQYF. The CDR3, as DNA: TGCGCCAGCAGCTTGGAGTCGGGGAGTGGAGAGACCCAGTACTTC.

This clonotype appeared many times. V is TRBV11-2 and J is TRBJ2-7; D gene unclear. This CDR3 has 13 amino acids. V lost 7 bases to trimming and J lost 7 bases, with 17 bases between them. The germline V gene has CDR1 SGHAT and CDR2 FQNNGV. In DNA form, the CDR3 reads TGTGCCAGCACAACGTCTTTAGGAAGGGAGCAGTACTTC. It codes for CASTTSLGREQYF.

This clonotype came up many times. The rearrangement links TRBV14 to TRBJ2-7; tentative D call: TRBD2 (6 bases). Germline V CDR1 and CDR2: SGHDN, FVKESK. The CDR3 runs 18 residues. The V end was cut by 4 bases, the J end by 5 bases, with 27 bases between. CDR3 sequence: CASSPTGVRLRRADEQYF. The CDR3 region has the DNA TGTGCCAGCAGCCCTACGGGGGTTAGGTTGCGGAGGGCCGACGAGCAGTACTTC.

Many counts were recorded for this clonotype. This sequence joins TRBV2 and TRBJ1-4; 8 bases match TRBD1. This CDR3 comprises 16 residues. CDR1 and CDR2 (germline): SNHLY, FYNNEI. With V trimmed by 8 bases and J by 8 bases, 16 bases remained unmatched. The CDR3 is CASRVTWTGLYEKLFF. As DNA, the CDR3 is TGTGCCAGCCGGGTCACCTGGACAGGGCTGTACGAAAAACTGTTTTTT.

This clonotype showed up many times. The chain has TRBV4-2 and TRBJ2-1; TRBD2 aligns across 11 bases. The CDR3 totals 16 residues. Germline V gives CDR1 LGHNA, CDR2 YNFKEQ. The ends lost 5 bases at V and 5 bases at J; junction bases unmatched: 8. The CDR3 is CASSEGLADYDNEQFF. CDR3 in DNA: TGTGCCAGCAGCGAGGGACTAGCGGACTACGACAATGAGCAGTTCTTC.

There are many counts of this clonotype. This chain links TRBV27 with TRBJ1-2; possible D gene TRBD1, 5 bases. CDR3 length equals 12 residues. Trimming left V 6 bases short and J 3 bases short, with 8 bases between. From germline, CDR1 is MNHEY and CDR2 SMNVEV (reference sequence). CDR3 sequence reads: CASRGGDYGYTF. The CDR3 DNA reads TGTGCCAGCAGAGGAGGGGACTATGGCTACACCTTC.

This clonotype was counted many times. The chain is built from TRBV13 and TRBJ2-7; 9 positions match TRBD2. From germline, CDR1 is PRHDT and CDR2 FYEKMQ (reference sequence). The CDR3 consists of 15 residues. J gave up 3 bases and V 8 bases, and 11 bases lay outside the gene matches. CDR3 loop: CASSQLIAGVYEQYF. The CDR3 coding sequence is TGTGCCAGCTCCCAGCTGATAGCGGGGGTCTACGAGCAGTACTTC.

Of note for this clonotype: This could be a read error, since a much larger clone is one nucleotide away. CDR3 protein: CAASWGREEKLFF. The DNA for the CDR3 is TGTGCCGCTTCCTGGGGGAGGGAGGAGAAACTGTTTTTT. V gene TRBV6-6 combines with J gene TRBJ1-4, with D perhaps matching TRBD1 (5 bases). CDR1 and CDR2 from the germline V gene are MNHNY and SVGAGI (reference sequence). V was cut by 11 bases and J by 11 bases, with 21 bases left in between. CDR3 size: 13 residues.

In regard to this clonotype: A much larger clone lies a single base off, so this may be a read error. DNA for the CDR3: TGTGCCAGCAGCTTAGAAGGTACGCAGTATTTT. The encoded protein is CASSLEGTQYF. The chain carries TRBV5-4 and TRBJ2-3; D is undetermined. Per the germline V gene, CDR1 is SGHNT and CDR2 is YYREEE (reference sequence). V was shortened by 2 bases and J by 8 bases, with 6 bases between the two germline ends. This CDR3 comprises 11 residues.

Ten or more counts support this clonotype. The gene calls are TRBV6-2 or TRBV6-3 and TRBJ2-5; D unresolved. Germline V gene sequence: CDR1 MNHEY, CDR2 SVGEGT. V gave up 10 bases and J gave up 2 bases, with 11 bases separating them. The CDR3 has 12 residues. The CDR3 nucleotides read TGTGCCATGCGACTCAGACAAGAGACCCAGTACTTC. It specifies CAMRLRQETQYF.

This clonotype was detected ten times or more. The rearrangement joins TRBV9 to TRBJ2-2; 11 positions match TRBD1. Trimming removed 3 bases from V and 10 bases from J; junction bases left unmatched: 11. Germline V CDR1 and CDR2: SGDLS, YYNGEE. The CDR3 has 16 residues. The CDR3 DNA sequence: TGTGCCAGCAGCGAACAGGGACAGGGGGTGGATGAGGAGCTGTTTTTT. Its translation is CASSEQGQGVDEELFF.

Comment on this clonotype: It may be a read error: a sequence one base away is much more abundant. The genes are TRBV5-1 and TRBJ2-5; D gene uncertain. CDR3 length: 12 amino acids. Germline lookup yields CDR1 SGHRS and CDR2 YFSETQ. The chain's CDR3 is CAGSLAAETQYF. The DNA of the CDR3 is TGCGCCGGCAGCTTGGCGGCTGAGACCCAGTACTTC.

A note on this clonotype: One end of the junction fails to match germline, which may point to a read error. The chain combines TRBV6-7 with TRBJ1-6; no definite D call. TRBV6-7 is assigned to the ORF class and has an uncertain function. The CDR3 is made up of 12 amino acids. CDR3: CARSYWGSPLHF. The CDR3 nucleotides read TGTGCCCGCAGTTACTGGGGATCACCCCTCCACTTT.

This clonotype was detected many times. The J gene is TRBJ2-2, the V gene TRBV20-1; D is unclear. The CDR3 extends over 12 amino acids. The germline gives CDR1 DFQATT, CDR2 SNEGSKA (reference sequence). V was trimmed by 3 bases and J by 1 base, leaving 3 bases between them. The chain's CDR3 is CSARGNTGELFF. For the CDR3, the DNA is TGCAGTGCTAGGGGGAACACCGGGGAGCTGTTTTTT.

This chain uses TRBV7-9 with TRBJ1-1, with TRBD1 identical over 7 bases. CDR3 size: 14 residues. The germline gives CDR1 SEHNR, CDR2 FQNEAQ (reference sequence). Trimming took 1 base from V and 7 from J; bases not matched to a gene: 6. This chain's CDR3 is CASSLVNRGREAFF. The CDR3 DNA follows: TGTGCCAGCAGCTTAGTGAACAGGGGCCGTGAAGCTTTCTTT.

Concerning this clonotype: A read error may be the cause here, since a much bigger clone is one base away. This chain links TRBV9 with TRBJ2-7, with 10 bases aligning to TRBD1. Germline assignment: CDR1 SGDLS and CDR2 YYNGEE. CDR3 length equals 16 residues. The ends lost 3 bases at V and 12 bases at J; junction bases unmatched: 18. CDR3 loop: CASSASIQPGQGMRYF. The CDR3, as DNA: TGTGCCAGCAGCGCCTCTATTCAACCGGGACAGGGGATGCGGTACTTC.

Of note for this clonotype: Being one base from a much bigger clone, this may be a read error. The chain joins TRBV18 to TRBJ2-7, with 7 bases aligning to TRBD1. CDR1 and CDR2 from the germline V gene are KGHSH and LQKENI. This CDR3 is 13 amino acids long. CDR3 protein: CASAKGQSYKQYF. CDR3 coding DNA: TGTGCCAGCGCGAAGGGACAGAGCTACAAGCAGTACTTC.

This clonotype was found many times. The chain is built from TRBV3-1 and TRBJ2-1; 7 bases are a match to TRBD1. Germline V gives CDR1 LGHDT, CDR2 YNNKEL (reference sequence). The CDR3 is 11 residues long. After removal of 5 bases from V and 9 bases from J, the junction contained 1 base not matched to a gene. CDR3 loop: CASSDRVEQFF. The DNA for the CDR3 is TGTGCCAGCAGCGACAGGGTTGAGCAGTTCTTC.

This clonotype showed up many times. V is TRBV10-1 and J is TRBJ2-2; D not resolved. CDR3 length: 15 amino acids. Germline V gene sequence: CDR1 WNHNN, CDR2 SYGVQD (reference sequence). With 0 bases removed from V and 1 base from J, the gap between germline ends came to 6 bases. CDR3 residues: CASSESLVNTGELFF. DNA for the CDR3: TGCGCCAGCAGTGAGTCACTCGTGAACACCGGGGAGCTGTTTTTT.

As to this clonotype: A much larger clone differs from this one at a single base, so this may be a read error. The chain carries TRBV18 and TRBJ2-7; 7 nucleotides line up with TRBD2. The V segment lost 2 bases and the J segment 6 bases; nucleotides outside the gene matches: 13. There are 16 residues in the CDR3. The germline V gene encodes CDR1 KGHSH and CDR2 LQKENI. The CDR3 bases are TGTGCCAGCTCACCAACCGAGCTAGCGGAAACCCGCGAGCAGTACTTC. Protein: CASSPTELAETREQYF.

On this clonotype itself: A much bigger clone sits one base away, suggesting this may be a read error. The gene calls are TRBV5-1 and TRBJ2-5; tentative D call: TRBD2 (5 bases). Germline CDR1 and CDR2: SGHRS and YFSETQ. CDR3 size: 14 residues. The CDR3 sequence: CASSSGSREETQHF. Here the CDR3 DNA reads TGCGCCAGCAGCTCTGGGTCGAGGGAAGAGACCCAGCACTTC.

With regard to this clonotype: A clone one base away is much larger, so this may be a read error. The CDR3 DNA sequence: TGTGCCAGCAGCTTAGTGGCGACCTTGAACACCGGGGGGCTGTTTTTT. It is translated as CASSLVATLNTGGLFF. The J gene is TRBJ2-2, the V gene TRBV7-6; D perhaps matches TRBD2 (6 bases). The CDR3 runs to 16 residues. Germline V gives CDR1 SGHVS, CDR2 FNYEAQ.

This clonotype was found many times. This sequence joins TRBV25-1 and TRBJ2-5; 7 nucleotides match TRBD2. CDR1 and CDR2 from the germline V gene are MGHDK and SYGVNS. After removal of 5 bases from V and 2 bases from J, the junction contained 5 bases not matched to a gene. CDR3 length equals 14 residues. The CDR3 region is CASSPRLAQETQYF. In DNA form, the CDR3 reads TGTGCCAGCAGTCCCCGACTAGCACAAGAGACCCAGTACTTC.

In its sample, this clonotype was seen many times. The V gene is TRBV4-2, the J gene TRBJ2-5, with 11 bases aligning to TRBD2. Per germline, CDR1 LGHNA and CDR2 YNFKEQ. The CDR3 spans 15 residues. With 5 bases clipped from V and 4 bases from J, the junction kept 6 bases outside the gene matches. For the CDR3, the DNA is TGTGCCAGCAGCGGAGACCTAGCGGGGGGAGAGACCCAGTACTTC. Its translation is CASSGDLAGGETQYF.

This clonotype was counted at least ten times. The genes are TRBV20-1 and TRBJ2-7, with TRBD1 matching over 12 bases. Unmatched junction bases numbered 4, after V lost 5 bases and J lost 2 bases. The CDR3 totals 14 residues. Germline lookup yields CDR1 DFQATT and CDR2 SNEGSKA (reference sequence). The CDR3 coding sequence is TGCAGTGCTGCCCGGGACAGGGGGCCCTACGAGCAGTACTTC. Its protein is CSAARDRGPYEQYF.

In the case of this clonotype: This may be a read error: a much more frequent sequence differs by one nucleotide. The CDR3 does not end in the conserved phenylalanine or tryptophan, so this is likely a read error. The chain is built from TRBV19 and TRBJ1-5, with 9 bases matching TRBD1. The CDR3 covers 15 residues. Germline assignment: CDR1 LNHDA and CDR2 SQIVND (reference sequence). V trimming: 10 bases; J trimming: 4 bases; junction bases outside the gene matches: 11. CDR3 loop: CATIPPGQGNQPQHV. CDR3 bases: TGTGCCACCATCCCCCCGGGACAGGGTAATCAGCCCCAGCATGTT.